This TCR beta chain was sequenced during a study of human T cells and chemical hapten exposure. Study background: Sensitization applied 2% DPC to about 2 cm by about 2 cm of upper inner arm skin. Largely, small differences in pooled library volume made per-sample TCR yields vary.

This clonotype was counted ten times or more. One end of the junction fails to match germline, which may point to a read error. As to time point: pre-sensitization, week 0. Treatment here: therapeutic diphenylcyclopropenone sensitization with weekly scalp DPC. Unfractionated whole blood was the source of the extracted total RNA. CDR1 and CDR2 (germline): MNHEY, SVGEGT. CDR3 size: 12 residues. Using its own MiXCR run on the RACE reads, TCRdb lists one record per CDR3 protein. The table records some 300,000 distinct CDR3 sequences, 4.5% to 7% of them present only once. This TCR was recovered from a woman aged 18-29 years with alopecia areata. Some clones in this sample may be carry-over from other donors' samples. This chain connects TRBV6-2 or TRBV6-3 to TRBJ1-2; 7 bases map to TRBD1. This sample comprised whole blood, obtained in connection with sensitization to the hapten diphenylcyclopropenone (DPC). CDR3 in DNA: TGTGCCAGCAGTCCACCTATTGACAGGGTATCCTTC. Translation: CASSPPIDRVSF.